These 3 T cell receptor beta chains were sequenced from one sample in a study of shared clonotypes between healthy human individuals. CD45RO negativity and positive selection for CCR7 defined naive CD8 cells, a population that excluded terminally differentiated effector memory CD45RA+ cells. Profiling relied on immunoSEQ multiplex PCR, and the TCRdb table lists in-frame clones only, not all of them. This table has approximately 590,000 clones, 95% to 96% appearing once. Sequenced sample: naive CD8+ T cells sorted from blood. Source of these receptors: a woman aged 30 to 39 in good health.

Only a few counts were recorded for this clone. Other DNA sequences in this specimen translate into the identical CDR3. The V call is TRBV19, the J call TRBJ2-5; weak D call: TRBD2 (5 bases). The V gene's germline CDR1 is LNHDA and CDR2 SQIVND (reference sequence). The CDR3 runs to 13 residues. Trimming took 3 bases from V and 3 from J, leaving 8 bases between them. This chain's CDR3 is CASSIDGEETQYF. For the CDR3, the DNA is TGTGCCAGTAGTATCGACGGGGAAGAGACCCAGTACTTC.

This clone was recorded once. The rearrangement links TRBV7-6 to TRBJ2-1; perhaps TRBD2 as D (6 bases). CDR3 length: 15 amino acids. The V end was cut by 3 bases, the J end by 8 bases, with 17 bases between. CDR1 is SGHVS, CDR2 FNYEAQ, per germline. The CDR3 is CASSFFSGEYDEQFF. DNA of the CDR3: TGTGCCAGCAGCTTTTTTTCGGGGGAATACGATGAGCAGTTCTTC.

The V gene is TRBV15, the J gene TRBJ2-7; D unresolved. Trimming left V 5 bases short and J 3 bases short, with 14 bases between. This CDR3 is 14 amino acids long. Looked up from germline, CDR1 is LNHNV and CDR2 is YYDKDF (reference sequence). The DNA of the CDR3 is TGTGCCACCAGCCCCCGTGGCGGATACTACGAGCAGTACTTC. Protein product: CATSPRGGYYEQYF.